A selection of T cell receptor beta chains follows, all from one sample in a study of shared clonotypes between healthy human individuals. The repertoire was sequenced with immunoSEQ multiplex PCR; TCRdb's copy has only in-frame clones and lacks some. The sample consists of over a million clones, approximately 78% of them appearing once. The sample consisted of memory CD4+ T cells from PBMCs. The receptors come from a man between 18 and 29 years old in good health. Some clones in this sample may be carry-over from other donors' samples. Both conserved end residues are part of each CDR3. Fields, in order: CDR3 length, J gene, V gene, clone size, D gene, CDR3 protein, CDR3 DNA. A D gene is named only where the DNA matches it firmly. Clone size is stated in some rows and not others, as once, few, many or a class when expanded.

14,TRBJ1-1,TRBV29-1,.,.,CSVVALGKNAEAFF,TGCAGCGTCGTGGCTTTGGGTAAGAACGCTGAAGCTTTCTTT
14,TRBJ2-2,TRBV7-9,.,.,CASSQGVGTGELFF,TGTGCCAGCAGCCAGGGCGTTGGCACCGGGGAGCTGTTTTTT
16,TRBJ2-7,TRBV11-2,.,TRBD2,CASSLTSGADTGEQYF,TGTGCCAGCAGCCTGACTAGCGGGGCAGATACAGGGGAGCAGTACTTC
16,TRBJ2-1,TRBV11-2,.,TRBD2,CASSLGGTSGGWGQFF,TGTGCCAGCAGCTTAGGAGGGACTAGCGGGGGCTGGGGTCAGTTCTTC
11,TRBJ2-1,TRBV20-1,.,.,CSAPTVGEQFF,TGCAGTGCCCCTACGGTCGGAGAGCAGTTCTTC
16,TRBJ2-7,TRBV6-1,once,.,CASSEASFDRSYEQYF,TGTGCCAGCAGTGAAGCGTCCTTTGACCGCAGCTACGAGCAGTACTTC
17,TRBJ2-5,TRBV4-2,.,TRBD2,CASSPNPSGRGEETQYF,TGTGCCAGCAGCCCCAACCCTAGCGGGAGGGGGGAAGAGACCCAGTACTTC
13,TRBJ1-2,TRBV9,.,.,CASSGPGGYGYTF,TGTGCCAGCAGCGGGCCGGGGGGCTATGGCTACACCTTC
12,TRBJ1-2,TRBV28,.,.,CAIHRYGYGYTF,TGTGCCATACACAGGTACGGCTATGGCTACACCTTC
15,TRBJ2-1,TRBV9,.,TRBD2,CASSALAGNYNEQFF,TGTGCCAGCAGCGCTTTAGCGGGGAACTACAATGAGCAGTTCTTC
14,TRBJ1-3,TRBV6-1,few,.,CASSNREAGNTIYF,TGTGCCAGCAGTAACAGGGAAGCTGGAAACACCATATATTTT
14,TRBJ1-2,TRBV28,.,.,CASSLGRPNYGYTF,TGTGCCAGCAGTTTGGGCAGACCTAACTATGGCTACACCTTC
14,TRBJ1-5,TRBV6-5,.,.,CASSRGRGNQPQHF,TGTGCCAGCAGCCGCGGACGGGGGAATCAGCCCCAGCATTTT
13,TRBJ2-1,TRBV23-1,few,.,CASSLRDQNEQFF,TGCGCCAGCAGTCTACGGGATCAAAATGAGCAGTTCTTC
14,TRBJ1-1,TRBV5-4,.,.,CASSLEVMNTEAFF,TGTGCCAGCAGCTTGGAGGTTATGAACACTGAAGCTTTCTTT
13,TRBJ1-1,TRBV27,.,.,CASSPRGNTEAFF,TGTGCCAGCAGTCCAAGAGGGAACACTGAAGCTTTCTTT
12,TRBJ2-1,TRBV29-1,.,TRBD2,CSQRDLYNEQFF,TGCAGCCAGCGGGACTTGTACAATGAGCAGTTCTTC
13,TRBJ2-7,TRBV2,.,.,CASSRDPTYEQYF,TGTGCCAGCAGTCGAGACCCCACCTACGAGCAGTACTTC
15,TRBJ1-3,TRBV5-1,.,.,CASSPTVHSGNTIYF,TGCGCCAGCAGCCCGACGGTCCACTCTGGAAACACCATATATTTT
14,TRBJ1-6,TRBV2,many,.,CASSAMTGYSPLHF,TGTGCCAGCAGTGCCATGACAGGCTATTCACCCCTCCACTTT
13,TRBJ1-4,TRBV23-1,.,.,CASSQSCSEKLFF,TGCGCCAGCAGTCAATCGTGCAGTGAAAAACTGTTTTTT
14,TRBJ1-1,TRBV6-5,.,.,CASSRTKTVLEAFF,TGTGCCAGCAGTCGAACCAAGACAGTACTTGAAGCTTTCTTT